This passage covers 10 T cell receptor beta chains from one sample sequenced in a study of blood T cell repertoires in COVID-19. Sequencing used immunoSEQ multiplex PCR; TCRdb keeps in-frame clones, though not all of them. The sample shows approximately 150,000 clones, approximately 80% of them seen only once. Material for sequencing was peripheral blood. The source of these receptors is a woman in her forties or fifties in a cohort sampled during active or convalescent COVID-19.

This rearrangement joins TRBV21-1 to TRBJ1-1; the DNA was not compared with TRBD1, the D call given in the table. TRBV21-1 is an annotated pseudogene. This CDR3 has 12 amino acids. CDR3 nucleotides: TGTGCCAGCAGAAGGGGGAACACTGAAGCTTTCTTT. It codes for CASRRGNTEAFF.

The V call is TRBV27, the J call TRBJ1-1, with 7 bases aligning to TRBD1. There are 15 residues in the CDR3. V lost 3 bases and J lost 5; bases outside the gene matches: 9. Germline V CDR1 and CDR2: MNHEY, SMNVEV (reference sequence). The CDR3 nucleotides are TGTGCCAGCAGTTTCCTAAGACAGGGATGGACTGAAGCTTTCTTT. Encoded protein: CASSFLRQGWTEAFF.

This clone has only a few counts. The chain is built from TRBV19 and TRBJ2-1; D may be TRBD1 (5 bases). V lost 0 bases and J lost 7, with 7 bases in between. The CDR3 runs 13 residues. CDR1 is LNHDA, CDR2 SQIVND, per germline (reference sequence). For the CDR3, the DNA is TGTGCCAGTAGTATAGATGCAGGGAATGAGCAGTTCTTC. Translated, it gives CASSIDAGNEQFF.

The rearrangement uses TRBV3-1 (or the pseudogene TRBV3-2) and TRBJ2-4; D ambiguous. Germline V gene data show CDR1 as LGHDT and CDR2 as YNNKEL (reference sequence). V lost 6 bases and J lost 1, with 10 bases in between. The CDR3 runs to 14 residues. CDR3 amino acids: CASRYPEAKNIQYF. The CDR3 DNA reads TGTGCCAGCAGATACCCCGAGGCCAAAAACATTCAGTACTTC.

This chain links TRBV18 with TRBJ1-1; D is possibly TRBD1 (5 bases). Trimming took 2 bases from V and 5 from J, leaving 15 bases between them. The CDR3 consists of 15 residues. Germline loops: CDR1 KGHSH, CDR2 LQKENI. In DNA, the CDR3 is TGTGCCAGCTCACCAGGAGCAGGGCTGGATACTGAAGCTTTCTTT. Amino acid sequence: CASSPGAGLDTEAFF. Combining the CDR3 with reference TRBV18 and TRBJ1-1 gives the whole variable domain NAGVMQNPRHLVRRRGQEARLRCSPMKGHSHVYWYRQLPEEGLKFMVYLQKENIIDESGMPKERFSAEFPKEGPSILRIQQVVRGDSAAYFCASSPGAGLDTEAFFGQGTRLTVV.

The chain carries TRBV29-1 and TRBJ2-3, with D tentatively TRBD2 (5 bases). Germline V gives CDR1 SQVTM, CDR2 ANQGSEA. There are 13 residues in the CDR3. V lost 4 bases to trimming and J lost 1 base, with 9 bases between them. CDR3 sequence reads: CSVGRQGTDTQYF. CDR3 nucleotide sequence: TGCAGCGTTGGGAGGCAAGGCACAGATACGCAGTATTTT.

The chain combines TRBV5-1 with TRBJ2-3; tentative D call: TRBD2 (5 bases). The ends were cut back, 4 bases at V and 6 bases at J, with 9 bases in the middle. The CDR3 consists of 12 residues. CDR1 and CDR2 from the germline V gene are SGHRS and YFSETQ. The CDR3 region has the DNA TGCGCCAGCAGCCCGGCGGGCGATACGCAGTATTTT. Its protein product is CASSPAGDTQYF.

CDR3 region: CASRLQGEQFF. CDR3 in DNA: TGTGCCAGCAGACTTCAGGGTGAGCAGTTCTTC. V is TRBV2 and J is TRBJ2-1; possible D gene TRBD1, 5 bases. The CDR3 has 11 amino acids. V lost 6 bases and J lost 9, with 9 bases in between. Germline V gives CDR1 SNHLY, CDR2 FYNNEI. Drawing the rest from reference TRBV2 and TRBJ2-1, the complete variable domain is EPEVTQTPSHQVTQMGQEVILRCVPISNHLYFYWYRQILGQKVEFLVSFYNNEISEKSEIFDDQFSVERPDGSNFTLKIRSTKLEDSAMYFCASRLQGEQFFGPGTRLTVL.

The rearrangement uses TRBV25-1 and TRBJ2-6; possibly TRBD1 for D (6 bases). The CDR3 has 17 amino acids. V was clipped by 6 bases and J by 1 base, with 16 bases between them. The germline CDR1 and CDR2 sequences are MGHDK and SYGVNS. This chain's CDR3 is CASSLTQGSSGANVLTF. In DNA form, the CDR3 reads TGTGCCAGCAGCTTGACACAGGGCTCGTCTGGGGCCAACGTCCTGACTTTC.

The sample holds one count of this clone. CDR3 sequence reads: CASSTRQGASTEAFF. The CDR3 DNA follows: TGTGCCAGCAGCACCCGACAGGGGGCTAGCACTGAAGCTTTCTTT. The V gene is TRBV7-6, the J gene TRBJ1-1; 10 bases match TRBD1. In germline, CDR1 is SGHVS, CDR2 FNYEAQ. J lost 4 bases, V lost 5 bases, and 7 bases had no gene match. The CDR3 sequence is 15 residues long.